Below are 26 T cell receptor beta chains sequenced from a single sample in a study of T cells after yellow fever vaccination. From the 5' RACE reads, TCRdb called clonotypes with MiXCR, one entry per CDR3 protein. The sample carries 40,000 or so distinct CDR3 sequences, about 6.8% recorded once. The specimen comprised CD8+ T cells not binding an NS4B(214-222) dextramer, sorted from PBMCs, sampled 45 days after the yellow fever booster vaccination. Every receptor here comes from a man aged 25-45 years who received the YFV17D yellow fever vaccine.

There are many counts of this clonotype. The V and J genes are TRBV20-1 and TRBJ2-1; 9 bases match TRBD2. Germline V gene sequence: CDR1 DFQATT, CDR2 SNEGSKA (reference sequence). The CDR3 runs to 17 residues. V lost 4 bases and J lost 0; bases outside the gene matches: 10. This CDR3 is CSATKRLAESSYNEQFF. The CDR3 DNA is TGCAGTGCTACGAAGCGACTAGCGGAGAGCTCCTACAATGAGCAGTTCTTC.

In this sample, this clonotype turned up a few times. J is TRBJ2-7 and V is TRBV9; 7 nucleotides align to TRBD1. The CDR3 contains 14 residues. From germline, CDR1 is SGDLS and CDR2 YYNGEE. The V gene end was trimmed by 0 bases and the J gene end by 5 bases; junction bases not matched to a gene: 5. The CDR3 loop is CASSVEGTADEQYF. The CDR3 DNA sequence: TGTGCCAGCAGCGTAGAGGGGACAGCCGACGAGCAGTACTTC.

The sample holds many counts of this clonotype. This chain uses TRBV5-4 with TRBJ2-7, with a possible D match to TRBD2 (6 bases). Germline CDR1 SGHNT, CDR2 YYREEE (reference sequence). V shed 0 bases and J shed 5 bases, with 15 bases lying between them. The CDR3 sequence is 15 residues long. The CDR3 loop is CASSLDGGLANEQYF. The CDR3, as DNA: TGTGCCAGCAGCTTGGATGGAGGGTTAGCAAACGAGCAGTACTTC.

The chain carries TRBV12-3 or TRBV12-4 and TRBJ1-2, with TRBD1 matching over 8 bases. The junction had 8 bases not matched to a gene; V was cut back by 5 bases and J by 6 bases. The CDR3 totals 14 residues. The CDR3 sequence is CASSEGQAPDGYTF. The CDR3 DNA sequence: TGTGCCAGCAGTGAGGGACAGGCCCCCGATGGCTACACCTTC.

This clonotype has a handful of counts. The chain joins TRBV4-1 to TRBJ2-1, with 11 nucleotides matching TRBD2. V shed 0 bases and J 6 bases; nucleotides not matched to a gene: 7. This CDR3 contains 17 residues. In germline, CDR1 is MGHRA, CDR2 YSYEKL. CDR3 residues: CASSQEGLAVAGNEQFF. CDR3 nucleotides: TGCGCCAGCAGCCAAGAGGGACTAGCGGTTGCTGGCAATGAGCAGTTCTTC.

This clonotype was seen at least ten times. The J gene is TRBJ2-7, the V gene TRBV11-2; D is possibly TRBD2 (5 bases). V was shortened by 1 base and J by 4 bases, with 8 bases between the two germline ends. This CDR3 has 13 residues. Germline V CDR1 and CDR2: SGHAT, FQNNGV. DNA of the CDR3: TGTGCCAGCAGCTTAGGGCGGACTTACGAGCAGTACTTC. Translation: CASSLGRTYEQYF.

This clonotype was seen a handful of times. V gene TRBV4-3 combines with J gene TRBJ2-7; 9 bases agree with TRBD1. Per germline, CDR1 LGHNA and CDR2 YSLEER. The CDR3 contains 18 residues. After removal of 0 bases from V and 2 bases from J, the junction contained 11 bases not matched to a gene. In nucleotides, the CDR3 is TGCGCCAGCAGCCAAGACCTGGCCTGGACAGGGGTGGCCTACGAGCAGTACTTC. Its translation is CASSQDLAWTGVAYEQYF.

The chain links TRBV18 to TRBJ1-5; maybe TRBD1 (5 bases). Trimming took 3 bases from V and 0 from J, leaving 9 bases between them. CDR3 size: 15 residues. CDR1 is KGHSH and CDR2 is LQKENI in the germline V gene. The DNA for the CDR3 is TGTGCCAGCTCACCCGGGGGTTCTAGCAATCAGCCCCAGCATTTT. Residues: CASSPGGSSNQPQHF.

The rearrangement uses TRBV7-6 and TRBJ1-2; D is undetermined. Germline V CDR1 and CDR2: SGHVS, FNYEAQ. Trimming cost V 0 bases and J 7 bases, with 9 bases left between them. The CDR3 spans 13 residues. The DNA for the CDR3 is TGTGCCAGCAGCTTAGCGGCAGCAGCTGGCTACACCTTC. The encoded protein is CASSLAAAAGYTF.

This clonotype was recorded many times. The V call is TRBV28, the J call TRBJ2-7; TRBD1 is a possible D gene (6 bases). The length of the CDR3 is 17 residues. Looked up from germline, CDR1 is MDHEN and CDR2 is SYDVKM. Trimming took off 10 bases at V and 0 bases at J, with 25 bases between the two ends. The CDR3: CATVGWAKRDTSYEQYF. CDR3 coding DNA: TGTGCCACCGTCGGATGGGCAAAACGGGACACCTCCTACGAGCAGTACTTC.

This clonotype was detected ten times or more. Here the CDR3 reads CASRARAASSYNEQFF. The CDR3 DNA follows: TGTGCCAGCAGGGCTAGGGCCGCCAGCTCCTACAATGAGCAGTTCTTC. The V call is TRBV6-2 or TRBV6-3, the J call TRBJ2-1; D is ambiguous. Germline V gene data show CDR1 as MNHEY and CDR2 as SVGEGT. V lost 6 bases, J lost 0 bases, and 15 bases lay in between. There are 16 residues in the CDR3.

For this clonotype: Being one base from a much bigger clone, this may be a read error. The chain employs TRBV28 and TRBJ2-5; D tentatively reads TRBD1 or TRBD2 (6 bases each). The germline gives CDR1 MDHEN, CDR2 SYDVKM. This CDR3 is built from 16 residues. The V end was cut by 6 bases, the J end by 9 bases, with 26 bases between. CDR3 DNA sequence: TGTGCCAGCAGGGCGATAGGGGGTAGGGTTTGGGAGGCCCAGTACTTC. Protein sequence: CASRAIGGRVWEAQYF.

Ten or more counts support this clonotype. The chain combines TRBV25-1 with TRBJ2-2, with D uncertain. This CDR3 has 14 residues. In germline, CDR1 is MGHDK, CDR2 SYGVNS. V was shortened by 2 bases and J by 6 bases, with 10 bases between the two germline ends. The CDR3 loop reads CASSEILGPGELFF. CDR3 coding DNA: TGTGCCAGCAGTGAAATCCTGGGCCCCGGGGAGCTGTTTTTT. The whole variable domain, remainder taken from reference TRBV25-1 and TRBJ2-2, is EADIYQTPRYLVIGTGKKITLECSQTMGHDKMYWYQQDPGMELHLIHYSYGVNSTEKGDLSSESTVSRIRTEHFPLTLESARPSHTSQYLCASSEILGPGELFFGEGSRLTVL.

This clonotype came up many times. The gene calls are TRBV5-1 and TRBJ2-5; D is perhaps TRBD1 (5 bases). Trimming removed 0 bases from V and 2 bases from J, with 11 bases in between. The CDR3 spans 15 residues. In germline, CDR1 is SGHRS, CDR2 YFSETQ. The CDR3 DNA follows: TGCGCCAGCAGCTTGGTAGACAGCCGACAAGAGACCCAGTACTTC. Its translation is CASSLVDSRQETQYF.

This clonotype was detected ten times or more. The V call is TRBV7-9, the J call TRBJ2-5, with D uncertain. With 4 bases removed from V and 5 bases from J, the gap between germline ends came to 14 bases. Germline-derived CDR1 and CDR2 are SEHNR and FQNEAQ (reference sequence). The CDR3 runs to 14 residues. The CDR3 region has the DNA TGTGCCAGCAGCTACATCGAAGCTCGGGAGACCCAGTACTTC. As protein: CASSYIEARETQYF.

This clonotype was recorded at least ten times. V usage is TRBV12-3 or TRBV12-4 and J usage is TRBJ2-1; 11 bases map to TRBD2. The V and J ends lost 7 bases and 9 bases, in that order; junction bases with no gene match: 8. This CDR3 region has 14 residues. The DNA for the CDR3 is TGTGCCAGCACCCTAGGGACTAGCGGTAGTGAGCAGTTCTTC. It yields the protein CASTLGTSGSEQFF.

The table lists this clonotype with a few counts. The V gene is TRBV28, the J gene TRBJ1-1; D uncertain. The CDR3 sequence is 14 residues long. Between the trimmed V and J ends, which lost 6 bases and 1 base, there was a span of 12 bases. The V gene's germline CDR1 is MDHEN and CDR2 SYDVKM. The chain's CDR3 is CASSTLVRNTEAFF. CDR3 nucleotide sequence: TGTGCCAGCAGCACCTTGGTTAGGAACACTGAAGCTTTCTTT.

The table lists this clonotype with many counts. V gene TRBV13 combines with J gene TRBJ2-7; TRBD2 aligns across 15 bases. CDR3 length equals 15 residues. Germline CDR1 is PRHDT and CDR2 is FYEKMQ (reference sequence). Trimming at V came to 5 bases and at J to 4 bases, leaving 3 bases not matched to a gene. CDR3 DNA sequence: TGTGCCAGCAGCATCGGGACTAGCGGGGGGTACGAGCAGTACTTC. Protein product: CASSIGTSGGYEQYF.

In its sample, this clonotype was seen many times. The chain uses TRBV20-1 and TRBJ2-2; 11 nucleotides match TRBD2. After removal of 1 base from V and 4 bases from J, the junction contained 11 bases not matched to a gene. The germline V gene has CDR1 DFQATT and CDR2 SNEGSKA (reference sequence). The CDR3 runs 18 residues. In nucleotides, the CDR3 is TGCAGTGCTAGAGTCCGACTAGCGGGACCTCTGGGCACCGGGGAGCTGTTTTTT. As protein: CSARVRLAGPLGTGELFF.

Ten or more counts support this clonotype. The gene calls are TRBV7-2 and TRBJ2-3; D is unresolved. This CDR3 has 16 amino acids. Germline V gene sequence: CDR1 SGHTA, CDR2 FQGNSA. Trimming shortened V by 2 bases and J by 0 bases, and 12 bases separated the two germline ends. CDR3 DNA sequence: TGTGCCAGCAGCTTATTGGGCAGACCTAGCACAGATACGCAGTATTTT. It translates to CASSLLGRPSTDTQYF.

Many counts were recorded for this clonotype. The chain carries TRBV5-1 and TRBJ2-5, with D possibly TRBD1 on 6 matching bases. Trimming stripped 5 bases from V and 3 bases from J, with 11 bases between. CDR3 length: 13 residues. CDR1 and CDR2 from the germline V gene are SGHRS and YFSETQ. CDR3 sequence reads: CASSPPGEETQYF. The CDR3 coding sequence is TGCGCCAGCAGTCCCCCAGGGGAAGAGACCCAGTACTTC.

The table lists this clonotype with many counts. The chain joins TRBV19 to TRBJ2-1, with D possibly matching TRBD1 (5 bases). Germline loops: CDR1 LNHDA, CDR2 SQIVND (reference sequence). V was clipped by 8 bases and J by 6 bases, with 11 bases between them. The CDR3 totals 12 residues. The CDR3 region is CASQGGFNEQFF. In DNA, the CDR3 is TGTGCCAGTCAGGGTGGCTTCAATGAGCAGTTCTTC.

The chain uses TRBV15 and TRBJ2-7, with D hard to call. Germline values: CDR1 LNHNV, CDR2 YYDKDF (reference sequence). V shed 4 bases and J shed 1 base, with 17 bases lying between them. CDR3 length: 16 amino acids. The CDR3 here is CATSNRHVGLSYEQYF. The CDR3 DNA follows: TGTGCCACCAGCAATAGACACGTCGGGCTTTCCTACGAGCAGTACTTC.

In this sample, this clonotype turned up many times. The CDR3 bases are TGTGCCAGCAGCAAAGCCCGGGGCGGTGTCGAGACCCAGTACTTC. Its protein product is CASSKARGGVETQYF. The rearrangement uses TRBV21-1 and TRBJ2-5; the D call in the table, TRBD1, was not verified against the DNA. TRBV21-1 is a pseudogene segment. The CDR3 covers 15 residues.

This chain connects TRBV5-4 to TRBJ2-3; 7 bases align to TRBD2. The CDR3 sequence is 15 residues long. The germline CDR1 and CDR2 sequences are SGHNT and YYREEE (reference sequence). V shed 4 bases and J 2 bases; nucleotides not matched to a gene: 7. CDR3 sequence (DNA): TGTGCCAGCAGCGGAGGGCGGGAGTCCACAGATACGCAGTATTTT. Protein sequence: CASSGGRESTDTQYF.

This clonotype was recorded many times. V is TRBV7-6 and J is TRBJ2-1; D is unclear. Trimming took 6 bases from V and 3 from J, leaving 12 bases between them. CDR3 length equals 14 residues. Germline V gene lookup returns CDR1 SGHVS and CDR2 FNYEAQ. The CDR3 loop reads CASRQAGFYNEQFF. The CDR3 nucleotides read TGTGCCAGCAGGCAAGCAGGATTCTACAATGAGCAGTTCTTC.